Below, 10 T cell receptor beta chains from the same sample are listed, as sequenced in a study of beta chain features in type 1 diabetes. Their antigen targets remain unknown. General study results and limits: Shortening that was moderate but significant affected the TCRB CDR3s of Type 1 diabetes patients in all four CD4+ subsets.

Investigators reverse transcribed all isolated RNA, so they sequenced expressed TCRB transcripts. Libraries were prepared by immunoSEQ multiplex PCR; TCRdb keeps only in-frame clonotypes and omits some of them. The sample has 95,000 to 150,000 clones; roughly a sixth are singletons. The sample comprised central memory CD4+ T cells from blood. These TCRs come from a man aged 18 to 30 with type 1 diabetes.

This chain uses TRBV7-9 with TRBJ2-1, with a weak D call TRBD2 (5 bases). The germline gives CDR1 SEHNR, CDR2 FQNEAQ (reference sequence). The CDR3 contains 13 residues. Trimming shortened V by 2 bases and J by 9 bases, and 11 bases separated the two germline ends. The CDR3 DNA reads TGTGCCAGCAGCTTAACGGGGATTGTTGAGCAGTTCTTC. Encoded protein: CASSLTGIVEQFF.

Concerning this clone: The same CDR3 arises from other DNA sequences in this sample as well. CDR3 amino acids: CASSSQGNTEAFF. The CDR3 DNA follows: TGTGCCAGCAGCTCACAGGGGAACACTGAAGCTTTCTTT. The chain uses TRBV7-2 and TRBJ1-1, with D maybe TRBD1 (6 bases). Between the trimmed V and J ends, which lost 4 bases and 1 base, there was a span of 7 bases. This CDR3 is built from 13 residues. The germline V gene encodes CDR1 SGHTA and CDR2 FQGNSA.

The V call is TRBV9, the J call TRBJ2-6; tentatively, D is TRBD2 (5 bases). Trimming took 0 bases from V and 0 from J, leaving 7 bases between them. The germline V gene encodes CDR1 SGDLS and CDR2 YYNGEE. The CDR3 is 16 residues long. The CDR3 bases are TGTGCCAGCAGCGTAGTCGGGAACTCTGGGGCCAACGTCCTGACTTTC. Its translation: CASSVVGNSGANVLTF.

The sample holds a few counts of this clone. The CDR3 spells CASKTGTGQETQYF. The CDR3, as DNA: TGTGCCAGCAAAACAGGGACGGGCCAAGAGACCCAGTACTTC. This sequence joins TRBV7-6 and TRBJ2-5; D is perhaps TRBD1 (6 bases). This CDR3 is 14 amino acids long. V gave up 7 bases and J gave up 1 base, with 13 bases separating them. From germline, CDR1 is SGHVS and CDR2 FNYEAQ.

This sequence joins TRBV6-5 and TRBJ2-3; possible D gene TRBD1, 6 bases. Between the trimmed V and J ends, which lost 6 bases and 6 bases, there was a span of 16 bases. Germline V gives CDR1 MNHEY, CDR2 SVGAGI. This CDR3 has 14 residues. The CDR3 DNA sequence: TGTGCCAGCAGCTCCCCTGTAACAGGGGATACGCAGTATTTT. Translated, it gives CASSSPVTGDTQYF.

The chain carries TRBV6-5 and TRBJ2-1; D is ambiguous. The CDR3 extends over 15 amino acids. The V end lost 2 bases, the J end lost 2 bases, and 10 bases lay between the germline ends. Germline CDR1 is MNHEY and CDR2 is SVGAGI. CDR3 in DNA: TGTGCCAGCAGTTACCAGGCTGGGCCCTACAATGAGCAGTTCTTC. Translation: CASSYQAGPYNEQFF.

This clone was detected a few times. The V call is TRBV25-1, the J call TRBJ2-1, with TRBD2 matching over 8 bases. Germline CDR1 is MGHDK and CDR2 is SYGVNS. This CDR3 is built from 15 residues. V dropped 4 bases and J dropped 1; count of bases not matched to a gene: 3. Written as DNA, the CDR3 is TGTGCCAGCAGTGTACTAGCGGTATCCTACAATGAGCAGTTCTTC. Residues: CASSVLAVSYNEQFF. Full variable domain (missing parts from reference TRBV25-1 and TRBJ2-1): EADIYQTPRYLVIGTGKKITLECSQTMGHDKMYWYQQDPGMELHLIHYSYGVNSTEKGDLSSESTVSRIRTEHFPLTLESARPSHTSQYLCASSVLAVSYNEQFFGPGTRLTVL.

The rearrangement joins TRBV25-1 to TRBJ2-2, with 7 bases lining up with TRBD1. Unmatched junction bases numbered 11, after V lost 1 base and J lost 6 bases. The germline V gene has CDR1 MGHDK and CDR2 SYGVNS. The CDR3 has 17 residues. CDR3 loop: CASSEFHRTGTAGELFF. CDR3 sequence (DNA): TGTGCCAGCAGTGAATTCCACCGGACAGGAACGGCCGGGGAGCTGTTTTTT.

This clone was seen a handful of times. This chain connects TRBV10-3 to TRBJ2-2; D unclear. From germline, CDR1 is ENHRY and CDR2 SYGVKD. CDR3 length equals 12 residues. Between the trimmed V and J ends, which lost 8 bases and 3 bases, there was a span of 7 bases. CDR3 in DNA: TGTGCCATCCAAAATGACACCGGGGAGCTGTTTTTT. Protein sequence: CAIQNDTGELFF.

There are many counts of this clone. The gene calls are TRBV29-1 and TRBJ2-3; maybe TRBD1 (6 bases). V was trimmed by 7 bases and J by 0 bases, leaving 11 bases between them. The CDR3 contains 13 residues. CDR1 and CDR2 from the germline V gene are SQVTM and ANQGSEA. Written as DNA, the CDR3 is TGCAGCGCCCGGACAGCGAGCACAGATACGCAGTATTTT. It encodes CSARTASTDTQYF.